A single sample gave rise to the 16 T cell receptor beta chains below, sequenced in a study of tumor-infiltrating lymphocytes in primary liver carcinoma. The source of the blood RNA was unsorted whole blood, and germline DNA was extracted as well. TCR beta cDNA was made from 400 to 600 ng total RNA with a constant-region primer. Sequencing libraries for TCR beta derived from three nested multiplex PCR rounds that used slightly modified ARM-PCR. The two initial PCR rounds, approximately 10 cycles each, used TRBV1-TRBV30 forward and C-beta reverse primers. TCRdb itself ran the multiplex PCR reads through MiXCR, one entry per CDR3 protein. The sample gives 180,000 or so distinct CDR3 sequences, around 60% of which show up once; about 72% is in the top ten. Material: peripheral blood. The source of these receptors is a man between 35 and 55 years old with primary liver carcinoma and hepatitis B virus infection.

The sample holds a few counts of this clonotype. V usage is TRBV7-8 and J usage is TRBJ2-1; D is ambiguous. The V end lost 3 bases, the J end lost 6 bases, and 6 bases lay between the germline ends. CDR1 is SGHVS, CDR2 FQNEAQ, per germline. This CDR3 spans 12 amino acids. The CDR3 protein is CASSFSGNEQFF. The CDR3 DNA is TGTGCCAGCAGCTTCTCTGGCAATGAGCAGTTCTTC. Using reference TRBV7-8 and TRBJ2-1 for the parts outside the CDR3, the full variable domain is GAGVSQSPRYKVAKRGQDVALRCDPISGHVSLFWYQQALGQGPEFLTYFQNEAQLDKSGLPSDRFFAERPEGSVSTLKIQRTQQEDSAVYLCASSFSGNEQFFGPGTRLTVL.

A note on this clonotype: A read error may account for a junction end that differs from germline. The genes are TRBV29-1 and TRBJ1-1; D perhaps matches TRBD1 (6 bases). The V gene's germline CDR1 is SQVTM and CDR2 ANQGSEA. The CDR3 runs to 13 residues. The DNA of the CDR3 is TGCAGCGTGACACAGGGTGGAGGCACTGAAGCTTCCTTT. Its translation is CSVTQGGGTEASF.

The gene calls are TRBV11-2 and TRBJ2-2; D is uncertain. Germline CDR1 is SGHAT and CDR2 is FQNNGV. V was shortened by 9 bases and J by 10 bases, with 18 bases between the two germline ends. The CDR3 length is 13 residues. The CDR3 bases are TGTGCCAGAGGCTCCAACCTGGCCGAGGAGCTGTTTTTT. Amino acids: CARGSNLAEELFF.

The chain links TRBV6-6 to TRBJ2-1; 7 positions match TRBD1. Trimming took 5 bases from V and 9 from J; bases not matched to a gene: 10. Germline-derived CDR1 and CDR2 are MNHNY and SVGAGI (reference sequence). CDR3 length: 14 residues. Here the CDR3 DNA reads TGTGCCAGCAGTCACCGGGACAGAGTGAGTGAGCAGTTCTTC. It encodes CASSHRDRVSEQFF.

A remark on this clonotype: The junction departs from germline at one end; a sequencing error may be responsible. The chain combines TRBV29-1 with TRBJ2-1; TRBD1 or TRBD2 may be the D gene (5 bases each). The CDR3 spans 13 residues. CDR1 and CDR2 from the germline V gene are SQVTM and ANQGSEA. Here the CDR3 reads CGVEEAMGDEQFF. CDR3 DNA: TGCGGCGTTGAAGAAGCTATGGGGGATGAGCAGTTCTTC.

About this clonotype itself: Given a much more abundant clone one base away, this may be a read error. The V gene is TRBV11-3, the J gene TRBJ2-1; 7 nucleotides line up with TRBD1. This CDR3 has 13 residues. Germline trimming cut 4 bases from V and 14 bases from J; bases unmatched to any gene: 11. Germline V gene lookup returns CDR1 SGHNT and CDR2 YENEEA. The CDR3: CASSSRQGEGEFF. CDR3 in DNA: TGTGCCAGCAGCTCCAGACAGGGAGAGGGGGAGTTCTTC.

This clonotype came up a few times. The chain couples TRBV12-3 or TRBV12-4 to TRBJ2-6; 8 bases agree with TRBD1. The CDR3 is 16 amino acids. J lost 2 bases, V lost 6 bases, and 6 bases had no gene match. The CDR3 region is CASSSDRATGANVLTF. The CDR3 DNA follows: TGTGCCAGCAGCTCGGACAGGGCCACTGGGGCCAACGTCCTGACTTTC.

This clonotype was detected only a few times. The chain has TRBV6-5 and TRBJ1-1; D gene unclear. CDR3 size: 14 residues. The germline V gene encodes CDR1 MNHEY and CDR2 SVGAGI. V was clipped by 6 bases and J by 1 base, with 12 bases between them. The CDR3 bases are TGTGCCAGCAGGCCGGACGTTTGGAACACTGAAGCTTTCTTT. Residues: CASRPDVWNTEAFF.

Comments on this clonotype: A single base separates this from a much larger clone, so it may be a read error. This sequence joins TRBV4-2 and TRBJ1-2; D not resolved. This CDR3 is 16 amino acids long. V was cut by 0 bases and J by 6 bases, with 17 bases left in between. Germline V gene lookup returns CDR1 LGHNA and CDR2 YNFKEQ. CDR3 nucleotides: TGTGCCAGCAGCCAAGAGGCTTGGCAGATCAACCATGGCTACACCTTC. This translates into CASSQEAWQINHGYTF.

Details on this clonotype: The junction departs from germline at one end; a sequencing error may be responsible. The V call is TRBV5-1, the J call TRBJ2-3; 7 bases are shared with TRBD2. The CDR3 has 14 amino acids. The V gene's germline CDR1 is SGHRS and CDR2 YFSETQ. CDR3 in DNA: TGCGCCAGCACCTTGTGGGAGGGCGGAGATACGCAGTATTTT. The encoded protein is CASTLWEGGDTQYF.

In its sample, this clonotype was seen once. Mismatch with germline at one junction end may stem from a read error. This chain links TRBV5-5 with TRBJ1-4, with 7 bases fitting TRBD1. Germline-derived CDR1 and CDR2 are SGHKS and YYEKEE (reference sequence). The CDR3 consists of 14 residues. CDR3 nucleotide sequence: TGTACCAGCAGCTACAGGGGTGGAGATGAAAAACTGTTTTTT. This gives the protein CTSSYRGGDEKLFF.

Of note for this clonotype: An end of the junction differs from the germline gene, which may be a read error. V gene TRBV6-6 combines with J gene TRBJ2-7; 7 bases align to TRBD1. Germline V gene data show CDR1 as MNHNY and CDR2 as SVGAGI (reference sequence). CDR3 length: 14 amino acids. The CDR3 DNA follows: TGTGCCAGGAGTTACTCTTCAGGGGGCTACGAGCAGTACTTC. This translates into CARSYSSGGYEQYF.

The CDR3 bases are TGTGCCATCAGTAAGAGGGCGACAGGACAAGAGACCCAGTACTTC. It specifies CAISKRATGQETQYF. The chain uses TRBV10-3 and TRBJ2-5; possibly TRBD1 for D (6 bases). Deletions cut 5 bases from V and 2 bases from J, with 15 bases between. The CDR3 runs to 15 residues. Germline lookup yields CDR1 ENHRY and CDR2 SYGVKD.

In regard to this clonotype: Possible read error: a much larger clone is one base away. V is TRBV13 and J is TRBJ2-2; D unclear. The CDR3 has 15 amino acids. Germline V gene data show CDR1 as PRHDT and CDR2 as FYEKMQ (reference sequence). CDR3 amino acids: CDSSFVSANTGELFF. Here the CDR3 DNA reads TGTGACAGCAGCTTCGTCAGTGCGAACACCGGGGAGCTGTTTTTT.

V gene TRBV4-1 combines with J gene TRBJ1-5; the D gene is possibly TRBD1 (6 bases). CDR3 length: 14 amino acids. The germline V and J ends were trimmed by 7 bases and 9 bases, with 19 bases remaining between them. Germline V CDR1 and CDR2: MGHRA, YSYEKL. Here the CDR3 DNA reads TGCGCCAGCAACCACCTACAGGGTCTAGGGCCCCAGCATTTT. This codes for CASNHLQGLGPQHF.

Ten or more counts support this clonotype. The chain recombines TRBV11-2 with TRBJ1-2; D uncertain. The CDR3 spans 12 residues. V was shortened by 2 bases and J by 8 bases, with 9 bases between the two germline ends. The germline V gene has CDR1 SGHAT and CDR2 FQNNGV. CDR3 region: CASSLRNSGYTF. The CDR3 bases are TGTGCCAGCAGCTTACGAAACAGCGGCTACACCTTC.